This T cell receptor beta chain was observed in a study of cytomegalovirus exposure and HLA in healthy donors. Study overall: Of some 410 genotyped donors, 81% grouped in the Caucasian-associated ancestry cluster.

Study conclusions and caveats: In a later analysis, a genetic analysis reported fewer productive-TCR N-insertions in an Asian-associated ancestry cluster than the cohort average. Researchers reported in a later analysis that a missense DCLRE1C variant was tied to TCR beta V- and J-gene trimming. Data from an earlier analysis indicated that most TCR beta V segments were productive either about 87% or about 30% of the time.

With 60 Vbeta and 13 Jbeta primers, the PCR was carried out. The protocol was immunoSEQ multiplex PCR, while the TCRdb copy is restricted to in-frame clones and leaves out a portion. This sample has some 180,000 clones, with around 80% found just once. Regarding this clone: What it binds is unknown.

The CDR3 runs to 13 residues. Deletions cut 5 bases from V and 5 bases from J, with 12 bases between. Germline V lookup: CDR1 SGHTA, CDR2 FQGNSA. The clonotype comes from a man aged 18 to 29 in good health and CMV-seronegative. Sequenced material: PBMCs. The chain links TRBV7-2 to TRBJ1-2; D gene uncertain. The CDR3 DNA reads TGTGCCAGCAGCGAAAGGCGGGGTTATGGCTACACCTTC. The encoded protein is CASSERRGYGYTF.